This TCR beta chain came from a study of T cell responses to AZD1222 COVID-19 vaccine. Clones were sequenced by immunoSEQ multiplex PCR, and TCRdb holds only the in-frame ones, with some missing. The sample records around 58,000 clones, around 80% being singletons. Concerning this clone itself: The target antigen is unknown.

Broader study findings: Per reports, nearly half of all spike-specific TCRs target regions that are unmutated in variants.

V was pared by 0 bases and J by 3 bases, with 5 bases between. This CDR3 has 13 residues. The germline gives CDR1 MNHEY, CDR2 SVGAGI. The chain joins TRBV6-5 to TRBJ1-1; D gene uncertain. This sequence originates from an adult in good health. Specimen: peripheral blood, collected on day 0 of AZD1222 vaccination. This CDR3 is CASSYSQDTEAFF. The CDR3 region has the DNA TGTGCCAGCAGTTACTCTCAGGACACTGAAGCTTTCTTT.